The clone carrying this TCR beta chain was picked up a small number of times. The antigen remains undetermined. The authors made TCR cDNA by 5'RACE template switching, adding a universal primer site and UMIs. From the 5' RACE reads, TCRdb called clonotypes with MiXCR, one entry per CDR3 protein. There are 340,000 or so distinct CDR3 sequences in the sample; roughly an eighth occur only once, and about 3% lies in the top ten. This entry is derived from a study of T cells after yellow fever vaccination. Study details: Low-cell-number fractions were prepared with SMART-Seq v4 Ultra Low Input. Points from the study as a whole: Though it reached lower strength, the secondary response hit its peak faster, day 5 versus 15. In post-booster samples, most primary-vaccination clones reappeared (96% CD4, 88% CD8).

Germline V gives CDR1 SGHAT, CDR2 FQNNGV. The CDR3 runs 16 residues. The germline V and J ends were trimmed by 0 bases and 0 bases, with 8 bases remaining between them. Sequences were derived from CD4+ T cells sorted from PBMCs, sampled 15 days after the yellow fever booster vaccination. The sequence came from a man aged 18 to 30 who received the YFV17D yellow fever vaccine. This chain joins TRBV11-2 and TRBJ2-2; no reliable D call. CDR3 sequence reads: CASSLDEYTNTGELFF. In DNA form, the CDR3 reads TGTGCCAGCAGCTTAGATGAGTATACGAACACCGGGGAGCTGTTTTTT.